These 6 T cell receptor beta chains share one sample of origin, sequenced in a study of OX40 agonist ivuxolimab in advanced cancers. Profiling relied on immunoSEQ multiplex PCR, and the TCRdb table lists in-frame clones only, not all of them. The sample carries roughly 96,000 clones, under 90% recorded once. This specimen was CD4+ or CD8+ T cells sorted from blood, taken in a trial of the OX40 agonist ivuxolimab. The receptors shown here come from an adult with an advanced solid tumor such as melanoma, head and neck, liver or kidney cancer.

V gene TRBV7-2 combines with J gene TRBJ2-7; D call uncertain. V was cut by 5 bases and J by 2 bases, with 7 bases left in between. Germline loops: CDR1 SGHTA, CDR2 FQGNSA. This CDR3 contains 12 residues. CDR3 amino acids: CASSGFPYEQYF. The CDR3 coding sequence is TGTGCCAGCAGCGGGTTCCCCTACGAGCAGTACTTC.

CDR3 sequence: CAIRGDHPSRGPQHF. The CDR3 bases are TGTGCCATCAGGGGGGACCATCCGAGTAGAGGGCCCCAGCATTTT. This chain links TRBV10-3 with TRBJ1-5; D is perhaps TRBD1 (5 bases). Trimming shortened V by 6 bases and J by 9 bases, and 21 bases separated the two germline ends. Per the germline V gene, CDR1 is ENHRY and CDR2 is SYGVKD. CDR3 size: 15 residues.

The table lists this clone with a few counts. The chain joins TRBV2 to TRBJ2-7; D unclear. Trimming took 3 bases from V and 6 from J, leaving 12 bases between them. The CDR3 has 13 amino acids. The germline V gene encodes CDR1 SNHLY and CDR2 FYNNEI. The CDR3, as DNA: TGTGCCAGCAGTGAGTTAGGTACGGGCGAGCAGTACTTC. Residues: CASSELGTGEQYF.

The count of this clone is one. The chain employs TRBV7-9 and TRBJ2-1; D might be TRBD2 (6 bases). Between the trimmed V and J ends, which lost 5 bases and 0 bases, there was a span of 14 bases. The CDR3 has 16 residues. Germline CDR1 SEHNR, CDR2 FQNEAQ (reference sequence). The DNA of the CDR3 is TGTGCCAGCAGCCCCGTGCGGGACTCCTCCTACAATGAGCAGTTCTTC. Protein sequence: CASSPVRDSSYNEQFF.

The chain recombines TRBV12-5 with TRBJ2-7; D tentatively reads TRBD1 or TRBD2 (5 bases each). Looked up from germline, CDR1 is LGHNT and CDR2 is FRNRAP. Trimming removed 4 bases from V and 0 bases from J, with 22 bases in between. This CDR3 comprises 18 residues. This CDR3 is CASGWSRPGRIVSYEQYF. Here the CDR3 DNA reads TGTGCTAGTGGTTGGTCTCGCCCGGGACGTATAGTCTCCTACGAGCAGTACTTC.

V usage is TRBV7-6 and J usage is TRBJ2-1; 12 bases align to TRBD2. Trimming removed 1 base from V and 6 bases from J; junction bases left unmatched: 4. The germline V gene encodes CDR1 SGHVS and CDR2 FNYEAQ. This CDR3 region has 16 residues. For the CDR3, the DNA is TGTGCCAGCAGCTTAGGCGCTAGCGGGGGGGCCAATGAGCAGTTCTTC. Its translation is CASSLGASGGANEQFF.